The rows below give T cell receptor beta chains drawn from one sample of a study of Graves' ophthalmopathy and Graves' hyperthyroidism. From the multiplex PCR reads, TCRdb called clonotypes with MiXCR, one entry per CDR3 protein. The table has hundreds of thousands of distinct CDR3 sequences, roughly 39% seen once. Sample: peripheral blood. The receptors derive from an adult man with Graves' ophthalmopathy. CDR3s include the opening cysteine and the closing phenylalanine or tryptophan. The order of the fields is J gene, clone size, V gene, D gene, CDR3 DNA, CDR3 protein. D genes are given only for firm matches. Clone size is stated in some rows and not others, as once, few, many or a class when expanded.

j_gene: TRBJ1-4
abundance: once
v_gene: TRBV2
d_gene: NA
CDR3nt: TGTGCCAGCAGTGAAGTGGGGATTGATGAAAAACTGTTTTTT
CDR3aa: CASSEVGIDEKLFF

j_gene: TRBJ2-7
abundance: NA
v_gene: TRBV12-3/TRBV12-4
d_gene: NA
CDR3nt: TGTGCCAGCCTAACCGGACCGGGACCCCTTACCTACGAGCAGCACTTC
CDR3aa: CASLTGPGPLTYEQHF

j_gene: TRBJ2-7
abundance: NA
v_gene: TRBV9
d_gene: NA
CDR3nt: TGTGCCAGCAGCGTTGATGTTTCCTACGAGCAGTACTTC
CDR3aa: CASSVDVSYEQYF

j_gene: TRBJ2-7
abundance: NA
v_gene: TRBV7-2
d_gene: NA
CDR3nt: TGTGCCAGCAGATCTATGGGGGGCGAGCAGTACTTC
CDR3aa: CASRSMGGEQYF

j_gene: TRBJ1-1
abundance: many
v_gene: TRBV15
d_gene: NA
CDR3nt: TGTGCCACCAGCAGATCGGGACACCGGAACACTGAAGCTTTCTTT
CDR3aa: CATSRSGHRNTEAFF

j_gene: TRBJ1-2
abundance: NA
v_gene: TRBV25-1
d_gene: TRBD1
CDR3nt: TGTGCCAGCAGGGACCTTACAGGGGACTATGGCTACACCTTC
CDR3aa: CASRDLTGDYGYTF

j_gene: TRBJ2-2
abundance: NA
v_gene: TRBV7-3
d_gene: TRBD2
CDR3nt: TGTGCCAGCAGCTCACCTGGGGCTAGCGGGAGCACCGGGGAGCTGTTTTTT
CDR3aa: CASSSPGASGSTGELFF

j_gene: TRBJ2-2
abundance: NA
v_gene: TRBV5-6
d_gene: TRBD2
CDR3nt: TGTGCCAGCAGTCCCCTAGCGGGGGCGTACACCGGGGAGCTGTTTTTT
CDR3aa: CASSPLAGAYTGELFF

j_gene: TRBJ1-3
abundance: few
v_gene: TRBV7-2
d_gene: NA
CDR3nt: TGTGCCAGCAGCTTCTCTCGCGGAATCTCTGGAAACACCATATATTTT
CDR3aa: CASSFSRGISGNTIYF

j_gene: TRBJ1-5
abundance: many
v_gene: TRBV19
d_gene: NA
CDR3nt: TGTGCCAGTGGTAAGACACAAAGCAATCAGCCCCAGCATTTT
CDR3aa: CASGKTQSNQPQHF

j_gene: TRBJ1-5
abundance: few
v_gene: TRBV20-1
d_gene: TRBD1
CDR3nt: TGCAGTGTTCCACAGGGGCTTGGGCCCCAGCATTTT
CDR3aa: CSVPQGLGPQHF

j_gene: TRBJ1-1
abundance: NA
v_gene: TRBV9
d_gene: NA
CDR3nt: TGTGCCAGCAGCACTTCAGGGTCCACTGAAGCTTTCTTT
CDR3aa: CASSTSGSTEAFF

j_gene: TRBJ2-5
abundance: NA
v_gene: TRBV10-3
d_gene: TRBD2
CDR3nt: TGTGCCATCAGTCCCCCCGGACTAGCGGGGAGCGAGACCCAGTACTTC
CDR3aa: CAISPPGLAGSETQYF

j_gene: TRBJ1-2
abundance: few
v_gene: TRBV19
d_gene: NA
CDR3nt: TGTGCCAGTAGTCCCCGGACAGAAAATAACTATGGCTACACCTTC
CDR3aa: CASSPRTENNYGYTF

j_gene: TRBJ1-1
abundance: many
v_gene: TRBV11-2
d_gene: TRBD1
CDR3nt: TGTGCCAGCAGCTTAGGGCGGGACAGGAACACTGAAGCTTTCTTT
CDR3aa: CASSLGRDRNTEAFF

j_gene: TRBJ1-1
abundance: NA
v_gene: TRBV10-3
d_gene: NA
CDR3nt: TGTGCCAGCAGTTACCAACTCGCTGAGCCGACCACTGAAGCTTTCTTT
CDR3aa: CASSYQLAEPTTEAFF

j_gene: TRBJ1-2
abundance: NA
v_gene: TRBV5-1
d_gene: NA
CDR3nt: TGCGCCAGCTGCTTGGGTTCTAACTATGGCTACACCTTC
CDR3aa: CASCLGSNYGYTF

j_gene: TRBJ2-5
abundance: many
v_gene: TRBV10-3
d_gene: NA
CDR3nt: TGTGCCATCAGTGAGTATGACTCTGAGACCCAGTACTTC
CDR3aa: CAISEYDSETQYF

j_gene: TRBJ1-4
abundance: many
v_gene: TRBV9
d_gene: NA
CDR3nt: TGTGCCAGCAGCGCGAGGACCGATAATGAAAAACTGTTTTTT
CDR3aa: CASSARTDNEKLFF

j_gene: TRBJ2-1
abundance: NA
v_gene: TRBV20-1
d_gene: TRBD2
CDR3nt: TGCAGTGCTCCTCATCCGGGACTAGGCTACAATGAGCAGTTCTTC
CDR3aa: CSAPHPGLGYNEQFF

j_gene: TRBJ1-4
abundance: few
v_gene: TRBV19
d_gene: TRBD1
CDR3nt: TGTGCCAGTAGTGTCAAACCCACCGGGACAGGGGTTGAAAAACTGTTTTTT
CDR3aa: CASSVKPTGTGVEKLFF

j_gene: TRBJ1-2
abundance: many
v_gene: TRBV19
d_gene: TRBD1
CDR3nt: TGTGCCAGTAGTAAGGACAGGGGGCTGAACTATGGCTACACCTTC
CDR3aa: CASSKDRGLNYGYTF

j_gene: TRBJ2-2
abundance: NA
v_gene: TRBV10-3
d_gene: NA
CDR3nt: TGTGCCATCAGTGACTACTCCGGGGAGCTGTTTTTT
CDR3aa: CAISDYSGELFF

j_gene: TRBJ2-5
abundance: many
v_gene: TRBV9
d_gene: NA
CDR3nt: TGTGCCAGCAGCGGCCTCGGGCCCGGGGAGACCCAGTACTTC
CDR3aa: CASSGLGPGETQYF

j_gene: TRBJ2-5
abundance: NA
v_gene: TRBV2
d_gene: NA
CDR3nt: TGTGCCAGCAGTGCACAGGGCGCGCGGGTTCAGCCCCAGTACTTC
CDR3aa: CASSAQGARVQPQYF

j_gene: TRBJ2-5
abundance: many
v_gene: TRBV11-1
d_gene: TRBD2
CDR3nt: TGTGCCAGCAGTGTTCTAGCGGAACAAGAGACCCAGTACTTC
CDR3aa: CASSVLAEQETQYF

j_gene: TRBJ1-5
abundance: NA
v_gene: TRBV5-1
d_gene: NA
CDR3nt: TGCGCCAGCAGCTTGGGGTTCGGAACCAATCAGCCCCAGCATTTT
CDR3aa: CASSLGFGTNQPQHF

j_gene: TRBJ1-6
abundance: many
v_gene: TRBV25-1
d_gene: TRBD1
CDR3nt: TGTGCCACCTCGGACAGGGATTCACCCCTCCACTTT
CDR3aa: CATSDRDSPLHF

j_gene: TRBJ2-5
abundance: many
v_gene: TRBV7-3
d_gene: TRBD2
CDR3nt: TGTGCCAGCAGCTTACTAGCGGGGGGCCAAGAGACCCAGTACTTC
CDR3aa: CASSLLAGGQETQYF

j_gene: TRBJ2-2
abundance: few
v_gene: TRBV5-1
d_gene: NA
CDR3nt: TGCGCCAGCAGCCCTTCCCCGGGGGTGAACACCGGGGAGCTGTTTTTT
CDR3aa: CASSPSPGVNTGELFF

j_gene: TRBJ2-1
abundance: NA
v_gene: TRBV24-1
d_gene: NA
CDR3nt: TGTGCCACCAGTGATTCTAGCTTCTCCTACAATGAGCAGTTCTTC
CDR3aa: CATSDSSFSYNEQFF

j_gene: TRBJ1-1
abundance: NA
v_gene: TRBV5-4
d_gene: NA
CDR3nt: TGTGCCAGCGCGACAGGCATTGAACCTGAAGCTTTCTTT
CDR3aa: CASATGIEPEAFF

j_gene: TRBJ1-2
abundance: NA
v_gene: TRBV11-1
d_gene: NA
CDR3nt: TGTGCCAGCAGCCTTAACTGGGGTTATGGCTACACCTTC
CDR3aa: CASSLNWGYGYTF

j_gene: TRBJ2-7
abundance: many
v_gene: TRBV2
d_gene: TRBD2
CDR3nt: TGTGCCAGCAGTGAAGCGGTTGGTCTAGCGGATAAGTACTTC
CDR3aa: CASSEAVGLADKYF

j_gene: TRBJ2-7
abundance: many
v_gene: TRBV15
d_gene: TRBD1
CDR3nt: TGTGCCACCAGCAGAGATAGGGACAGCTTTACCTACGAGCAGTACTTC
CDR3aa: CATSRDRDSFTYEQYF

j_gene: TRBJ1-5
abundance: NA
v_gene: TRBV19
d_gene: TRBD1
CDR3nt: TGTGCCAGTAGTATCGGGGACAGGCGGCCCCAGCATTTT
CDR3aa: CASSIGDRRPQHF

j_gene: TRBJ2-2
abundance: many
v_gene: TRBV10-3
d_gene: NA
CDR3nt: TGTGCCACTAGTGGGAGCACCGGGGAGCTGTTTTTT
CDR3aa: CATSGSTGELFF

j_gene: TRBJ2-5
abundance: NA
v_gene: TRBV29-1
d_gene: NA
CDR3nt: TGCAGCGTGGCCCTAGCGCAAGAGACCCAGTACTTC
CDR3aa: CSVALAQETQYF

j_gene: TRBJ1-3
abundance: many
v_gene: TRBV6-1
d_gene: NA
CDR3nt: TGTGCCAGCAGCCGCCGGGCCCCAGGATATTTT
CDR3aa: CASSRRAPGYF

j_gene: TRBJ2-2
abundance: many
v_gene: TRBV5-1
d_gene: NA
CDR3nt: TGCGCCAGCAGCTTGGTCCCCCGCGGGGAGCTGTTTTTT
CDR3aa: CASSLVPRGELFF

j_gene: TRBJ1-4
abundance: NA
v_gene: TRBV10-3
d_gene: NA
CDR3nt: TGTGCCATCAGTGAGGAGCAGGGTGGCGAAAAACTGTTTTTT
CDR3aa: CAISEEQGGEKLFF

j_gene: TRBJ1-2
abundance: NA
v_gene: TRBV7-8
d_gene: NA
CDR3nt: TGTGCCAGCAGCTTAGCGGGAATCGATGGCTACACCTTC
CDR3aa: CASSLAGIDGYTF

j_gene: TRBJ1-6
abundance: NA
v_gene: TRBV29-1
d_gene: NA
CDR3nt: TGCAGCGCCCGGGCCTGGGATTCACCCCTCCACTTT
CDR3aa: CSARAWDSPLHF

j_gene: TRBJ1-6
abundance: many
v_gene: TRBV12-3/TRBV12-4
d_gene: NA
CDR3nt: TGTGCCAGCGAACGCGGGCAGGTCCAACCGGGTAATTCACCCCTCCACTTT
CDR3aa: CASERGQVQPGNSPLHF

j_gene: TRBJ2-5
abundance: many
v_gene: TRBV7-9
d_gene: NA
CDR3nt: TGTGCCAGCAGCTTTCTGGAGAAAGAGACCCAGTACTTC
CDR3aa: CASSFLEKETQYF

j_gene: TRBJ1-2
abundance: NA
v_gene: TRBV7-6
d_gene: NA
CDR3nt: TGTGCCAGCTCACCACCTGGGGGCGCGAGCTATGGCTACACCTTC
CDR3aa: CASSPPGGASYGYTF

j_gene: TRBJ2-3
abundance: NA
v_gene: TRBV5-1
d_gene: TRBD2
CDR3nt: TGCGCCAGCAGCGCTAGCGGGGACAGCACAGATACGCAGTATTTT
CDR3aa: CASSASGDSTDTQYF

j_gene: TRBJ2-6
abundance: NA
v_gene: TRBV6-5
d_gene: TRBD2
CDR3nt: TGTGCCAGCAGGTTACTAGCGGGAGGTGGGGCCAACGTCCTGACTTTC
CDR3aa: CASRLLAGGGANVLTF

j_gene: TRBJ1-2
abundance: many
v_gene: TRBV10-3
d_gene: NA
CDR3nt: TGTGCCATCAGTGAGTTGGGGACAAGCCCGAACTACACCTTC
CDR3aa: CAISELGTSPNYTF

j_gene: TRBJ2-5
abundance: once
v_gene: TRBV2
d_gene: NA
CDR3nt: TGTGCCAGCAGTGAAGCGCGGGCAGGGCGAGAGACCCAGTACTTC
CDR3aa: CASSEARAGRETQYF

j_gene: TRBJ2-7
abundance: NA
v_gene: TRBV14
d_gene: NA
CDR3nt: TGTGCCAGCAGCAACTACCTCTTCTCCTACGAGCAGTACTTC
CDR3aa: CASSNYLFSYEQYF

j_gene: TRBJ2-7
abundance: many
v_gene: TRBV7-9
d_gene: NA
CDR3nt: TGTGCCAGCAGCCACCTGGACTACGAGCAGTACTTC
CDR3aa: CASSHLDYEQYF

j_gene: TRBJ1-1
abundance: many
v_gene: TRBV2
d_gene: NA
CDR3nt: TGTGCCAGCAGCGCTTCCGGCCGCGGAGGGACTGAAGCTTTCTTT
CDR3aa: CASSASGRGGTEAFF

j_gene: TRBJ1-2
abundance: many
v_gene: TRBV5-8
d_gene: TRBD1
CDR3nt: TGTGCCAGCAGCTTGGCAGGGGGCAGGGACTATGGCTACACCTTC
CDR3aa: CASSLAGGRDYGYTF

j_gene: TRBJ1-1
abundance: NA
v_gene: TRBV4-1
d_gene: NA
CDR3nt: TGCGCCAGCAGCCAGATACTTACACAGAACATGAACACTGAAGCTTTCTTT
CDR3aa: CASSQILTQNMNTEAFF

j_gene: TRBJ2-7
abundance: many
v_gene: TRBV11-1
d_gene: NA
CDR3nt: TGTGCCAGCAGCTTAGAGGCCGGTGGTTACGAGCAGTACTTC
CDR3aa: CASSLEAGGYEQYF

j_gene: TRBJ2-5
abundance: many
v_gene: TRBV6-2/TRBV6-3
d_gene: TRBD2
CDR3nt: TGTGCCAGCAGTTTTAGCGGGGGCCAAGAGACCCAGTACTTC
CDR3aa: CASSFSGGQETQYF